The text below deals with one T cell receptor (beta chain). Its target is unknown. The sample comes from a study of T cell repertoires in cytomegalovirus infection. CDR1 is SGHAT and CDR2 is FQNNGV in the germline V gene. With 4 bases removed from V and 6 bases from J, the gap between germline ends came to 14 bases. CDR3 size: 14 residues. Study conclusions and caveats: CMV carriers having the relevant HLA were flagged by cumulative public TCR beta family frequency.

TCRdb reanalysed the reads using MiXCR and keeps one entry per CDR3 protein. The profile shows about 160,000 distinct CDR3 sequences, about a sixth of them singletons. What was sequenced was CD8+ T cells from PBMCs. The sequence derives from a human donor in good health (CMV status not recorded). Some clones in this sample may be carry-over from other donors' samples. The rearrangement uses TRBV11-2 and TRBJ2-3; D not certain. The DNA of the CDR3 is TGTGCCAGCAGCTCTCCGGACCACCCTGATACGCAGTATTTT. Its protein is CASSSPDHPDTQYF.